This T cell receptor beta chain was recovered during a study of a mutant IDH1 vaccine in newly diagnosed glioma. Study summary: Treated patients had a mean age of about 44 years and an approximately 62% male, around 40% female split. Before enrollment, patients got radiotherapy alone, temozolomide alone, or mostly the combination. Study results and caveats: It was over 85% of patients that developed vaccine-induced immune responses.

TCRdb's copy holds only in-frame clones and misses some; the assay was immunoSEQ multiplex PCR. The sample holds some 90,000 clones, more than 65% seen once. Time point indicated: baseline, week 1 (first vaccination visit). As to treatment: pre-vaccination baseline after standard-of-care therapy. Patients carried new grade 3 or 4 IDH1-mutant astrocytomas lacking nuclear ATRX. Regarding this clone: Its antigen remains unidentified.

V was clipped by 0 bases and J by 7 bases; unmatched bases: 8. Germline CDR1 is SGDLS and CDR2 is YYNGEE. The CDR3 contains 16 residues. The receptor comes from a middle-aged man with glioma. Some clones in this sample may be carry-over from other donors' samples. The chain links TRBV9 to TRBJ2-2; 8 bases match TRBD2. Sequenced material: PBMCs, taken from a glioma patient treated with radiotherapy, temozolomide or both. The CDR3 region is CASSVAVRGGDGELFF. CDR3 coding DNA: TGTGCCAGCAGCGTAGCTGTTCGGGGGGGCGACGGGGAGCTGTTTTTT.